The clone carrying this TCR beta chain came up once. Antigen: not known. The sample belongs to a study of T cells in Graves' hyperthyroidism and ophthalmopathy. Whole-study findings and limits: Most thyroid clonotypes expanded above 0.001 were also detected in blood. Progression to ophthalmopathy was predicted a median of approximately 6.4 months early.

Researchers amplified the TCR beta CDR3 regions from RNA transcripts. Initially, a first-round RT-PCR of the TCR CDR3 employed the HTBI primer set. TCRdb analysed the multiplex PCR reads with MiXCR anew, one entry per CDR3 protein. The sample lists 500,000 to 650,000 distinct CDR3 sequences; about 45% were seen once. Every diagnosis used clinical symptoms, serum thyroxine and TRAb, thyroid ultrasound and orbital computed tomography. This CDR3 region has 14 residues. Germline V lookup: CDR1 SGHRS, CDR2 YFSETQ. V was trimmed by 3 bases and J by 2 bases, leaving 12 bases between them. The sequence was obtained from an adult woman with Graves' disease, either hyperthyroidism or ophthalmopathy (not recorded which). The sequencing sample was made of peripheral blood or thyroid tissue (not recorded which). V usage is TRBV5-1 and J usage is TRBJ2-7; D is undetermined. The CDR3 reads CASSSNQDTYEQYF. The CDR3 DNA reads TGCGCCAGCAGCTCGAACCAAGACACCTACGAGCAGTACTTC.